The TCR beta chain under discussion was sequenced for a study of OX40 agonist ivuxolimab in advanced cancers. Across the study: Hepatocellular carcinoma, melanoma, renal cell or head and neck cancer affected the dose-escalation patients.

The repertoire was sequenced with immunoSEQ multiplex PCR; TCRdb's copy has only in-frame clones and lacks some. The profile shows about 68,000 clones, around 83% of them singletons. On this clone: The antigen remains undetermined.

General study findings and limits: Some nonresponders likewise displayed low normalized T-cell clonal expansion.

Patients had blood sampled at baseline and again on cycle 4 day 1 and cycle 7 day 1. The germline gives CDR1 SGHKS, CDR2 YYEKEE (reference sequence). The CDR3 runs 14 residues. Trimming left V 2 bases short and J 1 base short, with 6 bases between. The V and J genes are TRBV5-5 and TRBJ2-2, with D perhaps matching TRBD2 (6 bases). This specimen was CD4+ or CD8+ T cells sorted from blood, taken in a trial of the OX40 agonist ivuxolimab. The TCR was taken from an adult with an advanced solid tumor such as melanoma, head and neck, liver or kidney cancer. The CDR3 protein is CASSFGGNTGELFF. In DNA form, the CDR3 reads TGTGCCAGCAGCTTCGGGGGGAACACCGGGGAGCTGTTTTTT.